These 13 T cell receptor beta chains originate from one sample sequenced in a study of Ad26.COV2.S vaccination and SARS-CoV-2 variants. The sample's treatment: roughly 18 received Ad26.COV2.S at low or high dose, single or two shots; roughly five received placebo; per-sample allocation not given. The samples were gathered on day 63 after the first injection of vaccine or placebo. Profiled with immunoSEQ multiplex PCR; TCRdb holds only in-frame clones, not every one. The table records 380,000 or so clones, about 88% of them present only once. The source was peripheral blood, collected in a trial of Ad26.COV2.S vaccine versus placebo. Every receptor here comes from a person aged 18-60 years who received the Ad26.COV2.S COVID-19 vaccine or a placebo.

CDR3 in DNA: TGTGCCAGCAGTAAGTTATACTCCTACAATGAGCAGTTCTTC. Amino acids: CASSKLYSYNEQFF. The gene calls are TRBV6-5 and TRBJ2-1; no definite D call. Germline V CDR1 and CDR2: MNHEY, SVGAGI. The germline V and J ends were trimmed by 5 bases and 0 bases, with 8 bases remaining between them. The CDR3 has 14 residues.

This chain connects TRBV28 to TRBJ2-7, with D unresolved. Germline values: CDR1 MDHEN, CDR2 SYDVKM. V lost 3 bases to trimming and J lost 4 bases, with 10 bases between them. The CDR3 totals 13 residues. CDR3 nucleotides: TGTGCCAGCAGTTTCACGTTATCTTACGAGCAGTACTTC. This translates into CASSFTLSYEQYF.

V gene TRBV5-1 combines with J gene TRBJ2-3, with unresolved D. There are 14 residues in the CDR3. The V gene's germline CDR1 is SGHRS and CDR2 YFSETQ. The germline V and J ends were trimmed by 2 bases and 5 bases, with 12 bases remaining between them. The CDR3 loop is CASSLDRAEDTQYF. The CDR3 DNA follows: TGCGCCAGCAGCTTAGATCGGGCGGAAGATACGCAGTATTTT.

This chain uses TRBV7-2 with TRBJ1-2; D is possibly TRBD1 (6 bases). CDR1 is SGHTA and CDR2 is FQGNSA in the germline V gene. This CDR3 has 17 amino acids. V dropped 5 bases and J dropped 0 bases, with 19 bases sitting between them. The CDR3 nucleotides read TGTGCCAGCAGCGCCCGAGGAGGACAGCCCTCTAACTATGGCTACACCTTC. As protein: CASSARGGQPSNYGYTF.

CDR3 sequence reads: CSVGGMGGGYNEQFF. The CDR3 nucleotides are TGCAGCGTTGGTGGTATGGGAGGGGGCTACAATGAGCAGTTCTTC. This chain uses TRBV29-1 with TRBJ2-1; TRBD2 is a possible D gene (7 bases). The CDR3 extends over 15 amino acids. Trimming pared 4 bases from V and 3 bases from J, leaving 16 bases between. Germline V gene lookup returns CDR1 SQVTM and CDR2 ANQGSEA.

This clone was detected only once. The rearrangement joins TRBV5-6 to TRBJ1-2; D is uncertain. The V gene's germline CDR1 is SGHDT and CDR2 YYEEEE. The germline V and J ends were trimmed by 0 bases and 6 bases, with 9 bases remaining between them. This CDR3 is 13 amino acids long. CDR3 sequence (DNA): TGTGCCAGCAGCTTGGTATCTGGGAATGGCTACACCTTC. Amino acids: CASSLVSGNGYTF.

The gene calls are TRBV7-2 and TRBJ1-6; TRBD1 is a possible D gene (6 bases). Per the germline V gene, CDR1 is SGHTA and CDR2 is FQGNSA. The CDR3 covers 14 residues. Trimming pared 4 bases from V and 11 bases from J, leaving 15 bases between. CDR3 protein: CASSSGQNKTPLHF. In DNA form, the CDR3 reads TGTGCCAGCAGCTCAGGACAGAATAAGACACCCCTCCACTTT.

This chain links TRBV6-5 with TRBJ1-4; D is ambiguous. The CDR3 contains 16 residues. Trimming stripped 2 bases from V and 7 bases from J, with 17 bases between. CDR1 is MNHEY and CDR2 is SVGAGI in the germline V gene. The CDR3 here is CASSYRGPRVLEKLFF. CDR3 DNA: TGTGCCAGCAGTTACCGAGGGCCTCGGGTTCTTGAAAAACTGTTTTTT.

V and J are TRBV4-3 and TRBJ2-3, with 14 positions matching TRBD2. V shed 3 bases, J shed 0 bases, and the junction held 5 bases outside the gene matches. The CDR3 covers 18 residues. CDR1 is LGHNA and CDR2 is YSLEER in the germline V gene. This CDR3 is CASSQGTSGGGSTDTQYF. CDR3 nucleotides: TGCGCCAGCAGCCAGGGGACTAGCGGGGGTGGAAGCACAGATACGCAGTATTTT.

The CDR3 loop is CASSQDNGGKGEKLFF. CDR3 DNA sequence: TGTGCCAGCAGCCAAGACAACGGGGGAAAAGGCGAAAAACTGTTTTTT. This rearrangement joins TRBV4-2 to TRBJ1-4; TRBD1 is a possible D gene (5 bases). This CDR3 spans 16 amino acids. Trimming cost V 0 bases and J 8 bases, with 16 bases left between them. Germline values: CDR1 LGHNA, CDR2 YNFKEQ.

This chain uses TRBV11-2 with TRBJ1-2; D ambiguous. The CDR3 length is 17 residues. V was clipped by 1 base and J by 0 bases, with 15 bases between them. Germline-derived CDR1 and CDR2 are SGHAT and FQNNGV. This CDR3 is CASSLVTLVGTNYGYTF. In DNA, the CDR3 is TGTGCCAGCAGCTTAGTTACTCTTGTTGGGACTAACTATGGCTACACCTTC.

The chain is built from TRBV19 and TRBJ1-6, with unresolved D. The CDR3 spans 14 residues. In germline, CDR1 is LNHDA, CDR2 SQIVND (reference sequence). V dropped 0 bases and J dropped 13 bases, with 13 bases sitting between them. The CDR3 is CASSIERRVWPLHF. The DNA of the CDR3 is TGTGCCAGTAGTATAGAGCGGAGGGTTTGGCCCCTCCACTTT.

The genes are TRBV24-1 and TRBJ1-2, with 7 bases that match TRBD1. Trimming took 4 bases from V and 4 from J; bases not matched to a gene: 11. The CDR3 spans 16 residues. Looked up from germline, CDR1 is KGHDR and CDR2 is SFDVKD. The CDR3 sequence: CATSEPTGPGGYGYTF. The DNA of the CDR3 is TGTGCCACCAGTGAGCCGACAGGGCCTGGAGGCTATGGCTACACCTTC.